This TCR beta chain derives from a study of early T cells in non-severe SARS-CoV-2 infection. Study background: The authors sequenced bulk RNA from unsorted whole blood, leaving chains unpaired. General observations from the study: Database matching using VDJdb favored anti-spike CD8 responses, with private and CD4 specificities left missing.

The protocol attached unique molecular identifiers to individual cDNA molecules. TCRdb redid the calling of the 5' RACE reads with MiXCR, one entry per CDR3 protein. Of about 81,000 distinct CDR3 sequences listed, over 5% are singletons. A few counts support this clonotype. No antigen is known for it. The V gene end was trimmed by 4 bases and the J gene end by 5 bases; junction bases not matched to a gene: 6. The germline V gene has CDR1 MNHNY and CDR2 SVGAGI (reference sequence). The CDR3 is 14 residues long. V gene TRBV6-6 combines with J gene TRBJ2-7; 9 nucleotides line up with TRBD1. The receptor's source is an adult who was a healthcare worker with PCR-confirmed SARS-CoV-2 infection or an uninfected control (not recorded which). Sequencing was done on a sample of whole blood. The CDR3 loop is CASSSGQGANEQYF. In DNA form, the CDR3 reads TGTGCCAGCAGTTCGGGACAGGGAGCCAACGAGCAGTACTTC.